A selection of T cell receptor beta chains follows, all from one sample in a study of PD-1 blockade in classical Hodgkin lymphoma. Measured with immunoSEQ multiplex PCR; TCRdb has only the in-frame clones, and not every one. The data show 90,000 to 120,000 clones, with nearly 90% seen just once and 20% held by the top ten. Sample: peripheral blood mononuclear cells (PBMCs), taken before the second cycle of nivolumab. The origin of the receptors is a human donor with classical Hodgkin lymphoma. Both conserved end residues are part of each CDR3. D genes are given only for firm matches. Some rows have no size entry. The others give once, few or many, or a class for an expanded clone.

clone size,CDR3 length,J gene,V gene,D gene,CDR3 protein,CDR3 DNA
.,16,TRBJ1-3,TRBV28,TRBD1,CASSLTPTGTEGAIYF,TGTGCCAGCAGTTTAACCCCGACAGGGACGGAAGGGGCCATATATTTT
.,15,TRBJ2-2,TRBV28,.,CATRQSPANTGELFF,TGTGCCACCAGACAGTCACCTGCGAACACCGGGGAGCTGTTTTTT
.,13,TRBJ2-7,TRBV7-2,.,CASSLAVSYEQYF,TGTGCCAGCAGCTTAGCCGTTTCCTACGAGCAGTACTTC
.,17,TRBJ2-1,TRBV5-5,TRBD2,CASSSRWREVGFDEQFF,TGTGCCAGCAGCTCCCGATGGCGGGAGGTAGGGTTCGATGAGCAGTTCTTC
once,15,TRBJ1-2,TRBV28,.,CASSFPDRPNYGYTF,TGTGCCAGCAGTTTCCCCGACAGGCCGAACTATGGCTACACCTTC
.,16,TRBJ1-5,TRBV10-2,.,CASSDNSEEDNQPQHF,TGCGCCAGCAGTGATAACAGTGAGGAGGACAATCAGCCCCAGCATTTT
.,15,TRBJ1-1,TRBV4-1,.,CASSQIVPLNTEAFF,TGCGCCAGCAGCCAAATAGTCCCCTTGAACACTGAAGCCTTCTTT
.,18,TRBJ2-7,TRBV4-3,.,CASSQALFRAPLPYEQYF,TGCGCCAGCAGCCAGGCTCTTTTCCGGGCCCCTCTTCCCTACGAGCAGTACTTC
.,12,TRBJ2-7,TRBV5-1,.,CASSLDFRDLYF,TGCGCCAGCAGCTTGGACTTCAGGGACCTGTACTTC
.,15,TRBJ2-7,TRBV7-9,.,CASSSGKIINYEQYF,TGTGCCAGCAGCTCCGGAAAGATTATTAACTACGAGCAGTACTTC
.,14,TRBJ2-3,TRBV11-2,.,CASSLGGIPNTQYF,TGTGCCAGCAGCTTAGGTGGGATACCGAATACGCAGTATTTT
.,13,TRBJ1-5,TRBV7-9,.,CASTSAYNQPQHF,TGTGCCAGCACGTCGGCTTACAATCAGCCCCAGCATTTT
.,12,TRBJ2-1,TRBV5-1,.,CASISEGNEQFF,TGCGCCAGCATAAGTGAGGGCAATGAGCAGTTCTTC
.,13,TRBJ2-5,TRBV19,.,CASRQAAGETQYF,TGTGCCAGTAGACAGGCCGCGGGCGAGACCCAGTACTTC
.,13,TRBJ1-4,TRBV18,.,CASSLDSNEKLFF,TGTGCCAGCTCACTGGACAGTAATGAAAAACTGTTTTTT